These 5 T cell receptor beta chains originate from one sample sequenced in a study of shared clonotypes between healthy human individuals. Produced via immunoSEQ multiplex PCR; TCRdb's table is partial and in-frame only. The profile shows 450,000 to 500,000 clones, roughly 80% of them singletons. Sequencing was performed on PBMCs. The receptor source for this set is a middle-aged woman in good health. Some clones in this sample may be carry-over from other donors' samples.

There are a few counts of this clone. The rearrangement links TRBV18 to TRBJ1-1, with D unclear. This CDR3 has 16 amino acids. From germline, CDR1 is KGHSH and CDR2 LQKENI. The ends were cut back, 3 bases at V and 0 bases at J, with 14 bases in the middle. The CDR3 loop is CASSPLTISLNTEAFF. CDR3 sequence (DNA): TGTGCCAGCTCACCCCTAACTATTTCATTGAACACTGAAGCTTTCTTT.

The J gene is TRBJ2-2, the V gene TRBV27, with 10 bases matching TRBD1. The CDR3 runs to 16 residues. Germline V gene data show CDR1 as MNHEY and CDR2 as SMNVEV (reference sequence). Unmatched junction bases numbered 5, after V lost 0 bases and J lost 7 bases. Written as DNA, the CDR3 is TGTGCCAGCAGTTTATCGCCCGACAGGGGGCGCGGGGAGCTGTTTTTT. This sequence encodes CASSLSPDRGRGELFF.

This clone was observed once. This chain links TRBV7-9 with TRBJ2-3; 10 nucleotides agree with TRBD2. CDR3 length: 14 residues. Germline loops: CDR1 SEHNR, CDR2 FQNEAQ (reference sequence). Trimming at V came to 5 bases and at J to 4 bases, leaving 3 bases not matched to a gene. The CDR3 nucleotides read TGTGCCAGCAGCCGGACTAGCGGTCCAGATACGCAGTATTTT. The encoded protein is CASSRTSGPDTQYF.

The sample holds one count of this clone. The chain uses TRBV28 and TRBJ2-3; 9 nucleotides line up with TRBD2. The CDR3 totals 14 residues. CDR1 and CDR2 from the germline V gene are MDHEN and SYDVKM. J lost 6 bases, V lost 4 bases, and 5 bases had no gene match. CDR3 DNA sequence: TGTGCCAGCAGTTACCCTAGCGGGGAGGATACGCAGTATTTT. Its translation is CASSYPSGEDTQYF.

This chain's CDR3 is CASSRPAAPYEQYF. CDR3 nucleotides: TGTGCCAGCAGCCGACCGGCGGCCCCCTACGAGCAGTACTTC. This chain joins TRBV5-6 and TRBJ2-7, with D hard to call. The V gene's germline CDR1 is SGHDT and CDR2 YYEEEE. There are 14 residues in the CDR3. V gave up 4 bases and J gave up 2 bases, with 13 bases separating them.